These 23 T cell receptor beta chains were sequenced from one sample in a study of Ad26.COV2.S vaccination and SARS-CoV-2 variants. Treatment specified: approximately 18 received Ad26.COV2.S at low or high dose, single or two shots; about 5 received placebo; per-sample allocation not given. Material that was analyzed had been drawn on day 63 after the first vaccine or placebo injection. Using immunoSEQ multiplex PCR, the repertoire was profiled, and TCRdb retains in-frame clones only, with some absent. The sample records 350,000 to 500,000 clones, 80% to 95% being singletons. The specimen comprised peripheral blood, sampled in a trial of Ad26.COV2.S vaccine versus placebo. Receptors were obtained from a person aged 18 to 65 who received the Ad26.COV2.S COVID-19 vaccine or a placebo.

The J gene is TRBJ2-5, the V gene TRBV2; 7 bases are a match to TRBD1. Trimming took 0 bases from V and 7 from J; bases not matched to a gene: 17. The CDR3 sequence is 18 residues long. Per the germline V gene, CDR1 is SNHLY and CDR2 is FYNNEI. The CDR3 spells CASSEAGLWGTAQGTQYF. CDR3 bases: TGTGCCAGCAGTGAAGCCGGGCTTTGGGGGACAGCCCAGGGGACCCAGTACTTC.

The chain recombines TRBV7-2 with TRBJ2-2; D perhaps matches TRBD2 (6 bases). Germline V gene data show CDR1 as SGHTA and CDR2 as FQGNSA. CDR3 length: 15 amino acids. Trimming took 5 bases from V and 4 from J, leaving 14 bases between them. The CDR3 nucleotides read TGTGCCAGCAGCGGCCGGGACTGGGCCACCGGGGAGCTGTTTTTT. It specifies CASSGRDWATGELFF.

This clone was detected a few times. CDR3 nucleotide sequence: TGTGCCAGCAGTTTCGGAGAAGGGGCAGGCTACACCTTC. As protein: CASSFGEGAGYTF. This chain links TRBV27 with TRBJ1-2; D might be TRBD1 (5 bases). The V gene lost 3 bases and the J gene lost 8 bases, with 13 bases spanning the gap. Germline-derived CDR1 and CDR2 are MNHEY and SMNVEV (reference sequence). The CDR3 covers 13 residues.

This clone came up once. J is TRBJ2-3 and V is TRBV27; D is possibly TRBD2 (5 bases). V was shortened by 1 base and J by 7 bases, with 12 bases between the two germline ends. The germline V gene has CDR1 MNHEY and CDR2 SMNVEV (reference sequence). The CDR3 has 14 residues. The CDR3 coding sequence is TGTGCCAGCAGTTTATTGGGGAACGGGAATACGCAGTATTTT. Its protein product is CASSLLGNGNTQYF.

V usage is TRBV6-1 and J usage is TRBJ2-3; either TRBD1 or TRBD2 may supply D (6 bases each). The CDR3 loop spans 14 amino acids. CDR1 is MNHNS, CDR2 SASEGT, per germline. V shed 8 bases and J shed 4 bases, with 16 bases lying between them. The CDR3 sequence: CASGPRGLADTQYF. DNA for the CDR3: TGTGCCAGCGGACCCAGGGGACTGGCAGATACGCAGTATTTT.

The chain carries TRBV5-1 and TRBJ1-2; 10 bases fit TRBD1. CDR1 and CDR2 (germline): SGHRS, YFSETQ. The CDR3 has 17 amino acids. The J segment lost 2 bases and the V segment lost 0 bases, leaving 7 bases of the junction unmatched. Here the CDR3 reads CASSLAATGGWNYGYTF. The CDR3, as DNA: TGCGCCAGCAGCTTGGCCGCGACAGGGGGCTGGAACTATGGCTACACCTTC.

This chain links TRBV10-3 with TRBJ2-3; unclear D gene. Deletions cut 6 bases from V and 6 bases from J, with 16 bases between. Germline CDR1 ENHRY, CDR2 SYGVKD. The CDR3 spans 14 residues. The CDR3 nucleotides read TGTGCCATCAGCCATAAGACTCCAAGGGATACGCAGTATTTT. Translation gives CAISHKTPRDTQYF.

The chain couples TRBV2 to TRBJ2-3; TRBD2 agrees at 11 bases. CDR3 length equals 17 residues. The germline V gene has CDR1 SNHLY and CDR2 FYNNEI. J gave up 6 bases and V 2 bases, and 10 bases lay outside the gene matches. As DNA, the CDR3 is TGTGCCAGCAGTGAATACTTAGCGGGAGGGGGATTCGATACGCAGTATTTT. The encoded protein is CASSEYLAGGGFDTQYF.

This sequence joins TRBV29-1 and TRBJ2-1; no definite D call. The germline V and J ends were trimmed by 3 bases and 3 bases, with 9 bases remaining between them. This CDR3 spans 13 amino acids. In germline, CDR1 is SQVTM, CDR2 ANQGSEA. For the CDR3, the DNA is TGCAGCGTTGAGTGGGGTGTCTACAATGAGCAGTTCTTC. Protein: CSVEWGVYNEQFF.

V and J are TRBV4-2 and TRBJ1-2; perhaps TRBD1 as D (6 bases). V was trimmed by 0 bases and J by 2 bases, leaving 13 bases between them. Germline V gene data show CDR1 as LGHNA and CDR2 as YNFKEQ. The CDR3 has 16 amino acids. The CDR3 bases are TGTGCCAGCAGCCAAGATCCCAGACAGGTGAACTATGGCTACACCTTC. This codes for CASSQDPRQVNYGYTF.

The chain links TRBV10-3 to TRBJ2-5, with 14 bases lining up with TRBD2. Germline lookup yields CDR1 ENHRY and CDR2 SYGVKD. J was trimmed by 3 bases and V by 4 bases; bases with no gene match: 4. This CDR3 region has 16 residues. The CDR3 coding sequence is TGTGCCATCAGTGGGGGACTAGCGGGGGAGAAAGAGACCCAGTACTTC. Encoded protein: CAISGGLAGEKETQYF.

This chain joins TRBV7-2 and TRBJ1-5, with 7 bases fitting TRBD1. CDR1 SGHTA and CDR2 FQGNSA come from the germline V gene. V lost 4 bases and J lost 9; bases outside the gene matches: 3. The CDR3 loop spans 12 amino acids. The CDR3 coding sequence is TGTGCCAGCAGCTCACAGGGGACGCCCCAGCATTTT. Translating it yields CASSSQGTPQHF.

The V gene is TRBV11-2, the J gene TRBJ2-7; D perhaps matches TRBD2 (6 bases). Germline CDR1 SGHAT, CDR2 FQNNGV. The CDR3 extends over 15 amino acids. V was cut by 1 base and J by 2 bases, with 12 bases left in between. For the CDR3, the DNA is TGTGCCAGCAGCTTAGGAAGCGGGCCTACCTACGAGCAGTACTTC. It yields the protein CASSLGSGPTYEQYF.

The genes are TRBV28 and TRBJ2-1, with D possibly matching TRBD1 (6 bases). Trimming removed 0 bases from V and 5 bases from J, with 11 bases in between. CDR3 size: 15 residues. In germline, CDR1 is MDHEN, CDR2 SYDVKM. Here the CDR3 DNA reads TGTGCCAGCAGTTTATGGACAGGAGGAGACAATGAGCAGTTCTTC. Its translation: CASSLWTGGDNEQFF.

The chain links TRBV3-1 (or the pseudogene TRBV3-2) to TRBJ1-3, with no clear D. CDR1 and CDR2 from the germline V gene are LGHDT and YNNKEL (reference sequence). V dropped 10 bases and J dropped 1 base, with 20 bases sitting between them. This CDR3 comprises 16 residues. In DNA form, the CDR3 reads TGTGCCACATCCAGAGGCGGGGTAGCTTCTGGAAACACCATATATTTT. Residues: CATSRGGVASGNTIYF.

This chain connects TRBV7-2 to TRBJ2-7; D gene unclear. V lost 5 bases and J lost 6, with 11 bases in between. Germline V gene data show CDR1 as SGHTA and CDR2 as FQGNSA. There are 12 residues in the CDR3. The CDR3 is CASSALDTEQYF. CDR3 DNA sequence: TGTGCCAGCAGCGCCCTCGATACCGAGCAGTACTTC. Filled out from reference TRBV7-2 and TRBJ2-7, the complete variable domain reads GAGVSQSPSNKVTEKGKDVELRCDPISGHTALYWYRQSLGQGLEFLIYFQGNSAPDKSGLPSDRFSAERTGGSVSTLTIQRTQQEDSAVYLCASSALDTEQYFGPGTRLTVT.

The V call is TRBV7-9, the J call TRBJ1-2, with 7 bases matching TRBD1. The trim removed 5 bases at V and 2 bases at J, leaving 8 bases unmatched. Germline CDR1 and CDR2: SEHNR and FQNEAQ (reference sequence). This CDR3 has 15 residues. CDR3 coding DNA: TGTGCCAGCAGCATACGGACAGGAACCAACTATGGCTACACCTTC. Protein: CASSIRTGTNYGYTF.

This chain joins TRBV6-5 and TRBJ1-4, with TRBD1 matching 9 bases. Trimming removed 11 bases from V and 8 bases from J; junction bases left unmatched: 12. The CDR3 sequence is 14 residues long. CDR1 is MNHEY and CDR2 is SVGAGI in the germline V gene. CDR3 region: CASRRGTGNEKLFF. Here the CDR3 DNA reads TGTGCCTCTCGCCGGGGGACAGGGAACGAAAAACTGTTTTTT.

V and J are TRBV5-1 and TRBJ2-1; D could derive from TRBD1 or TRBD2 (5 bases each). CDR3 length: 15 residues. V lost 4 bases, J lost 11 bases, and 22 bases lay in between. Germline CDR1 and CDR2: SGHRS and YFSETQ. CDR3 sequence (DNA): TGCGCCAGCAGCCCCGAGGGGACCCCTCCCTGGAAGCAGTTCTTC. Amino acid sequence: CASSPEGTPPWKQFF.

The gene calls are TRBV6-6 and TRBJ2-7; 12 bases agree with TRBD2. Germline lookup yields CDR1 MNHNY and CDR2 SVGAGI (reference sequence). The V and J ends lost 11 bases and 6 bases, in that order; junction bases with no gene match: 11. The CDR3 is 14 residues long. CDR3 sequence reads: CAVSVLAGGGEQYF. Written as DNA, the CDR3 is TGTGCCGTATCGGTGCTAGCGGGAGGGGGCGAGCAGTACTTC.

This sequence joins TRBV5-1 and TRBJ2-2; D not resolved. Germline loops: CDR1 SGHRS, CDR2 YFSETQ. V gave up 0 bases and J gave up 2 bases, with 8 bases separating them. The CDR3 is 15 amino acids. CDR3 in DNA: TGCGCCAGCAGCTTGGGACACTTAAACACCGGGGAGCTGTTTTTT. It translates to CASSLGHLNTGELFF.

The chain combines TRBV5-6 with TRBJ1-4; D is possibly TRBD1 (5 bases). Per germline, CDR1 SGHDT and CDR2 YYEEEE. Trimming left V 5 bases short and J 0 bases short, with 17 bases between. The CDR3 length is 17 residues. The CDR3 reads CASSSLQAVATNEKLFF. CDR3 bases: TGTGCCAGCAGTTCACTACAGGCGGTTGCAACTAATGAAAAACTGTTTTTT.

A note on this clone: Other DNA sequences in the same sample also yield this CDR3. This chain uses TRBV12-3 or TRBV12-4 with TRBJ2-5; D is uncertain. Trimming pared 3 bases from V and 2 bases from J, leaving 4 bases between. This CDR3 contains 12 residues. CDR3 protein: CASSLGQETQYF. The CDR3 DNA reads TGTGCCAGCAGTTTGGGGCAAGAGACCCAGTACTTC.